The entry that follows covers one TCR beta chain sequence. Its cognate antigen has yet to be identified. No base-level quality is on record; no much larger clone is a single base apart. TCR CDR3 regions were amplified from genomic DNA by multiplex PCR using the deep immunoSEQ assay. Genomic DNA extracted from each cell subset was distributed evenly over all wells of several immunoSEQ 96-well plates, and each plate served as one replicate. Each replicate PCR for sorted subsets received about 220 ng genomic DNA, equal to about 29,000 T cell genomes. Purified libraries were measured with a Qubit 3.0 fluorometer, size-checked on a Bioanalyzer 2100, and measured again with the KAPA Library Quantification kit. Every immunoSEQ 96-well plate was sequenced on a separate single-read 150-cycle Illumina NextSeq 550 flow cell. The study's processing was this. The immunoSEQ output contained only junctional sequences without quality scores, so filtering could not match that applied to full-length reads. Sequences were annotated with PyIR, a Python wrapper for IgBLAST v1.9, using IMGT germline references to assign V/J genes and CDR3. Any read was removed if the V/J assignment was weak (E-value above 1e-6), the CDR3 was missing, or the read contained stop codons, out-of-frame junctions, or ambiguous translated residues. V3J clonotypes were defined as sequences sharing the same inferred V gene, J gene, and CDR3 amino acid sequence. Percentage overlap between repertoires was computed as shared unique clonotypes divided by the size of the smaller repertoire. Repertoire richness was assessed with RTK rarefaction, the Chao1 estimator, and Recon v2.1 estimates of unobserved clonotypes. For all TCRbeta clonotypes obtained by the gDNA method from a few donors, generation probabilities were computed with OLGA. TCRdb took this table from immuneACCESS and kept in-frame rearrangements with V and J called. Such tables lack part of the clones; where checked against another copy, unresolved V genes explain under half of the gap, and the rest is unexplained. The DNA was the basis for D and trimming; V, J and clone size are from that table. In this sample the table shows under 1 million clones, roughly 96% of which occur a single time. The biggest ten clones account for less than 0.3% of the sample.

CD8 naive samples were obtained by positive selection for CCR7 among CD45RO-negative cells, yielding a CD45RA+CCR7+ population from which TemRA cells were excluded. The donors were healthy, HIV-negative adults who had no recently reported acute infections or vaccinations. Every donor was a Caucasian adult living in Nashville, Tennessee, USA. Blood was obtained by leukapheresis, after which PBMCs were separated by Ficoll-Histopaque density gradient centrifugation and cryopreserved in liquid nitrogen vapor phase. Analytical flow cytometry was used to check the purity and quantity of each magnetically sorted T cell population. Each sorted fraction had its genomic DNA isolated and then quantified by UV absorbance on a Nanodrop 2000c. This specimen belongs to a study of shared clonotypes between healthy human individuals (dated by TCRdb to the early 2020s). Regarding the study in general: Three men and a couple of women, aged 18 to 49 years, made up the cohort. For each donor, CD4 naive and CD4 memory were each run on three plates, CD8 naive on two plates, and CD8 memory on one plate. To estimate repertoire size and how much clonotype sharing occurs between individuals, the study deeply sequenced the blood TCR repertoires of several healthy adults. To increase sequencing depth and limit assay-specific biases, TCR repertoire library preparation and sequencing were carried out by different laboratories using diverse techniques. Between about 0.94 and 8.9 billion PBMCs per donor were obtained by leukapheresis. Broader findings and caveats from the paper: Clonotypes shared by all four sorted-subset donors showed higher generation probabilities than non-shared clonotypes. Based on pairwise subsampling, the degree of clonotype sharing among donors was expected to be affected by sequencing depth. Approximately 5% of naive CD4, 3.5% of naive CD8, 2% to 2.5% of memory CD4, and 0.35% to 0.4% of memory CD8 clonotypes were shared across a handful of donors. Naive subsets generally had larger estimated clonotype richness than memory subsets did. Sampling was restricted to blood, and TCR repertoires in tissue are likely to differ from TCR repertoires in blood. Incomplete sequencing was indicated by rarefaction of sorted-subset datasets, despite the large sequencing depth. Because the study included a small number of donors, the genetic and exposure-history diversity represented was limited.

Based on the germline V gene, the CDR1 and CDR2 sequences are SGHAT and FQNNGV. Trimming costs V 5 bases and J 2 bases, and their ends lie 13 bases apart. Counted from cysteine to phenylalanine, this CDR3 has 15 amino acids. Only the CDR3 region is kept as DNA, spanning 45 bases read in frame from base 1. The material sequenced was naive CD8+ T cells sorted from blood. The cell subset or site label here, explained by the study, means: CD45RA+CCR7+. The rearranged segments are TRBV11-2 and TRBJ1-3; TRBD1 is perhaps the D gene, given 5 matching bases. The sequence came from a man aged 25 to 40 in good health. The CDR3 region reads CASSPNQGPGNTIYF. The DNA is as follows: TGTGCCAGCAGCCCGAATCAGGGACCTGGAAACACCATATATTTT. The CDR3 plus the reference TRBV11-2 and TRBJ1-3 genes for the other parts give the full variable domain: EAGVAQSPRYKIIEKRQSVAFWCNPISGHATLYWYQQILGQGPKLLIQFQNNGVVDDSQLPKDRFSAERLKGVDSTLKIQPAKLEDSAVYLCASSPNQGPGNTIYFGEGSWLTVV.